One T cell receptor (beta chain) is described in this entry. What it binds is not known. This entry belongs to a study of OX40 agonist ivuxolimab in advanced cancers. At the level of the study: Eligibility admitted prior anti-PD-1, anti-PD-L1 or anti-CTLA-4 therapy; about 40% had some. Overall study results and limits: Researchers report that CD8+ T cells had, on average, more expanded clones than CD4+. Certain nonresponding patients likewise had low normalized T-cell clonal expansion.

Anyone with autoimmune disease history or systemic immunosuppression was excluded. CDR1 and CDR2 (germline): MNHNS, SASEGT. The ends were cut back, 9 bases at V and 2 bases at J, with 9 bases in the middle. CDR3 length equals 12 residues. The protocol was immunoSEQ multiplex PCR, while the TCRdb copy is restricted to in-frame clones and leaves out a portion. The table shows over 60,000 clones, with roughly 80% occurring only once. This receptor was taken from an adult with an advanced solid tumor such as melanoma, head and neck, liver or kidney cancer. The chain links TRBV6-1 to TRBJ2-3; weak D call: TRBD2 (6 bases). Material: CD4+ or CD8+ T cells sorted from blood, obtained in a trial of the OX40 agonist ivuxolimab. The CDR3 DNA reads TGTGCCAGTAGCGGATTCACAGATACGCAGTATTTT. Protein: CASSGFTDTQYF.